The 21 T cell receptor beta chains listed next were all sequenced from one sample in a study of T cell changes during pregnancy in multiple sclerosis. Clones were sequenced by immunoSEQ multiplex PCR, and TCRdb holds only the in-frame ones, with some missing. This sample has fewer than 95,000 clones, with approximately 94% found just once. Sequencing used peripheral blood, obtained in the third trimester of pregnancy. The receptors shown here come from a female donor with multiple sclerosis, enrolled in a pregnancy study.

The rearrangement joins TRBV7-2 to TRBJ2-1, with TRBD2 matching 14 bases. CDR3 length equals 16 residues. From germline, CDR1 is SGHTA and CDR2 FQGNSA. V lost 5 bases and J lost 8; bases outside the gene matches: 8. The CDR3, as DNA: TGTGCCAGCAGCATCCGACTAGCGGGAGGGAGTCATGAGCAGTTCTTC. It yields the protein CASSIRLAGGSHEQFF. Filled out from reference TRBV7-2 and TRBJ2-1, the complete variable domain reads GAGVSQSPSNKVTEKGKDVELRCDPISGHTALYWYRQSLGQGLEFLIYFQGNSAPDKSGLPSDRFSAERTGGSVSTLTIQRTQQEDSAVYLCASSIRLAGGSHEQFFGPGTRLTVL.

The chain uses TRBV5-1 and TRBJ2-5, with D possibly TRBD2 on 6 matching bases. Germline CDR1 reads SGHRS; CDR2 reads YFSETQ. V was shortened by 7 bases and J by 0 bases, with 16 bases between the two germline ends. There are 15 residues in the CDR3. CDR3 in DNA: TGCGCCAGCGGGCCTAGCGCCACGTACCAAGAGACCCAGTACTTC. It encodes CASGPSATYQETQYF.

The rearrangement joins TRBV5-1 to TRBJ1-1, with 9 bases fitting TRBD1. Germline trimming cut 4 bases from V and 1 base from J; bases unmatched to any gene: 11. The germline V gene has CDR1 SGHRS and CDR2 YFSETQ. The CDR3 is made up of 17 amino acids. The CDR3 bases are TGCGCCAGCAGCATAGCGGGGACAGGGAAGGAGAACACTGAAGCTTTCTTT. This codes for CASSIAGTGKENTEAFF.

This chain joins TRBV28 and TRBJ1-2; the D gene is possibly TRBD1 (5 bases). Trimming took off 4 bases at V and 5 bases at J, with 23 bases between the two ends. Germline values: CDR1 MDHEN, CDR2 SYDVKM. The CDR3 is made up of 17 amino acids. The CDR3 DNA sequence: TGTGCCAGCAGTTCAAACTCCCTCATTCAGGGATCATATGGCTACACCTTC. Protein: CASSSNSLIQGSYGYTF.

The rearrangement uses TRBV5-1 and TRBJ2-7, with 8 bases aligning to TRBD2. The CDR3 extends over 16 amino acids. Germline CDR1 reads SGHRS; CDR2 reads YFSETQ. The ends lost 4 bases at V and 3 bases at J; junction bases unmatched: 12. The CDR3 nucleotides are TGCGCCAGCAGCCCGGGACTAGTTGCGGACTACTACGAGCAGTACTTC. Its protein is CASSPGLVADYYEQYF.

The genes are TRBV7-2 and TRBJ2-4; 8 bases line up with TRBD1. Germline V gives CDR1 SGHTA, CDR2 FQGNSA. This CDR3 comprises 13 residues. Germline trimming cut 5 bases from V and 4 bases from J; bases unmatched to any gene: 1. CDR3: CASSGQGKNIQYF. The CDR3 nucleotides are TGTGCCAGCAGCGGACAGGGAAAAAACATTCAGTACTTC.

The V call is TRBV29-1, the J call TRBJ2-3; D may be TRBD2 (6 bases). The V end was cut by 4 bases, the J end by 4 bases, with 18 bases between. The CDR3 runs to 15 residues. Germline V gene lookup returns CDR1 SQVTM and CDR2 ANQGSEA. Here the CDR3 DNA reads TGCAGCGTTGGTTTTTTCGGGGGAGCGGCAGATACGCAGTATTTT. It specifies CSVGFFGGAADTQYF.

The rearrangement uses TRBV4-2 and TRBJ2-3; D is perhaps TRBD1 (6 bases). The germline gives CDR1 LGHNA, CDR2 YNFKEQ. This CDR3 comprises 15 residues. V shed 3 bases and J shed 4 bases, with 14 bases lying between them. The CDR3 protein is CASSQPPGQSDTQYF. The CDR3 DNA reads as TGTGCCAGCAGCCAGCCCCCCGGACAGTCAGATACGCAGTATTTT.

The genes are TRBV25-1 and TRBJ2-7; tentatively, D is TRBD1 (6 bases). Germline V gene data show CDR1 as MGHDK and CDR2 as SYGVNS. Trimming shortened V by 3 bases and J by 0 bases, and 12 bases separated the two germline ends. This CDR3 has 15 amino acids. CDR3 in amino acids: CASSEQGTSSYEQYF. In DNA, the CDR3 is TGTGCCAGCAGTGAGCAGGGGACGAGCTCCTACGAGCAGTACTTC.

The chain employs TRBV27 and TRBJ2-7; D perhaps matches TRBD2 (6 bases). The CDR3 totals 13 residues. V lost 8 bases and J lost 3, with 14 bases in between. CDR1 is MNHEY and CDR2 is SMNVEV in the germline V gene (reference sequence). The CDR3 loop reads CASSSASLYEQYF. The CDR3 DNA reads TGTGCCAGCTCTAGCGCGTCCCTCTACGAGCAGTACTTC.

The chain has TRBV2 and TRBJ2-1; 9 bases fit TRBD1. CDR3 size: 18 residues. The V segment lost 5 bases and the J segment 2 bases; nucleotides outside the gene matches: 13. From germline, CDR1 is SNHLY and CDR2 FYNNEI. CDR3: CASSTGTGHSSPYNEQFF. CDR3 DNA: TGTGCCAGCAGTACAGGGACAGGGCACAGTTCCCCCTACAATGAGCAGTTCTTC. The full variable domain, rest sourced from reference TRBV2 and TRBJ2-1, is EPEVTQTPSHQVTQMGQEVILRCVPISNHLYFYWYRQILGQKVEFLVSFYNNEISEKSEIFDDQFSVERPDGSNFTLKIRSTKLEDSAMYFCASSTGTGHSSPYNEQFFGPGTRLTVL.

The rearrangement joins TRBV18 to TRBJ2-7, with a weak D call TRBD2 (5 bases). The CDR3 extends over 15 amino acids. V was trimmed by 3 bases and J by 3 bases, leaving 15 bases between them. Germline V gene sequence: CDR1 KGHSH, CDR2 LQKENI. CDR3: CASSPDAHRGYEQYF. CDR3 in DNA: TGTGCCAGCTCACCGGACGCACATCGGGGCTACGAGCAGTACTTC.

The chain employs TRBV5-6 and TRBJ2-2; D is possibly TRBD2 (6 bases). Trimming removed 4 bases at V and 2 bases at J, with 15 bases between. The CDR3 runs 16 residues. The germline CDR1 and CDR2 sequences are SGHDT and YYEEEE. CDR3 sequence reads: CASSGTAPLNTGELFF. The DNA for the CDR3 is TGTGCCAGCAGCGGGACTGCCCCTCTAAACACCGGGGAGCTGTTTTTT.

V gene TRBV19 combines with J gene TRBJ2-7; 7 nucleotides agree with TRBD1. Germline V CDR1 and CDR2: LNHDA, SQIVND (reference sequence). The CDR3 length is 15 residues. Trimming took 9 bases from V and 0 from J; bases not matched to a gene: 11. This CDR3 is CASQTKTGPSYEQYF. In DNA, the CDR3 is TGTGCCAGCCAAACCAAGACAGGGCCCTCCTACGAGCAGTACTTC.

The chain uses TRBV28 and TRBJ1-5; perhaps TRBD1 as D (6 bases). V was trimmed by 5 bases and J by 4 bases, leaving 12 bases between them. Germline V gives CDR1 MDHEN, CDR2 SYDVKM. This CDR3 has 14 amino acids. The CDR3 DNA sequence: TGTGCCAGCAGTCCCGGAACAGGGAATCAGCCCCAGCATTTT. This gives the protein CASSPGTGNQPQHF. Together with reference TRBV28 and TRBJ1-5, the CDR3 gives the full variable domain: DVKVTQSSRYLVKRTGEKVFLECVQDMDHENMFWYRQDPGLGLRLIYFSYDVKMKEKGDIPEGYSVSREKKERFSLILESASTNQTSMYLCASSPGTGNQPQHFGDGTRLSIL.

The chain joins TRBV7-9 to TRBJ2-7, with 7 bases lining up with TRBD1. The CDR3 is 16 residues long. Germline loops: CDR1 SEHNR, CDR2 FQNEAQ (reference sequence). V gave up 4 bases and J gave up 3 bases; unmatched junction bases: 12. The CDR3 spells CASSSTRQGSFYEQYF. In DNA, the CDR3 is TGTGCCAGCAGCTCCACGCGACAGGGTAGTTTCTACGAGCAGTACTTC.

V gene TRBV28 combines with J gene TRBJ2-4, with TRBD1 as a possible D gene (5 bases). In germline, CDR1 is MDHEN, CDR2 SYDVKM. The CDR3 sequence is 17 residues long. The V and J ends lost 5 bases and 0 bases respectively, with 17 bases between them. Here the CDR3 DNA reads TGTGCCAGCAGTCCCGTAAGGGCAGGGCTAGCCAAAAACATTCAGTACTTC. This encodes CASSPVRAGLAKNIQYF.

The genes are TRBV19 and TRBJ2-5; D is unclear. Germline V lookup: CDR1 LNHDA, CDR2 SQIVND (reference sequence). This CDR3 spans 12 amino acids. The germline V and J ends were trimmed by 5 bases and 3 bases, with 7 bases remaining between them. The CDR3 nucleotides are TGTGCCAGTAGTTTCGCGGAAGAGACCCAGTACTTC. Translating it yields CASSFAEETQYF.

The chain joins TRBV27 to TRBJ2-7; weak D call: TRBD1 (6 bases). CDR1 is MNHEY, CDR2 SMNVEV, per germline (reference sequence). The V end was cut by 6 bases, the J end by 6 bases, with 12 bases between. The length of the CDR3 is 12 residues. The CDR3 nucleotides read TGTGCCAGCAGAACAGGGTCCACCGAGCAGTACTTC. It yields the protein CASRTGSTEQYF.

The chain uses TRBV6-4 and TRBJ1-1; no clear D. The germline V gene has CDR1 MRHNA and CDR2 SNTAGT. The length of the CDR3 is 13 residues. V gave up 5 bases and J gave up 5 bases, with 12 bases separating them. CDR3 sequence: CASSQVVGTEAFF. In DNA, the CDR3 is TGTGCCAGCAGTCAGGTGGTTGGGACTGAAGCTTTCTTT.

The CDR3 region is CASSQHDAGPGYEQYF. The CDR3 DNA sequence: TGCGCCAGCAGCCAACATGATGCAGGGCCTGGGTACGAGCAGTACTTC. The chain joins TRBV4-1 to TRBJ2-7; a weak D match, TRBD1 (5 bases). Per germline, CDR1 MGHRA and CDR2 YSYEKL. CDR3 length: 16 residues. Trimming removed 2 bases at V and 4 bases at J, with 18 bases between.